A single sample gave rise to the 6 T cell receptor beta chains below, sequenced in a study of T cells in Graves' hyperthyroidism and ophthalmopathy. Template material for amplifying TCR beta CDR3 regions consisted of RNA transcripts. Carried out on the TCR CDR3, a first-round RT-PCR used the HTBI primer set. TCRdb reprocessed the multiplex PCR reads via MiXCR and lists one record per CDR3 protein. The data hold under 200,000 distinct CDR3 sequences, with about 9.4% observed a single time. The specimen sequenced was blood. These receptors were obtained from a woman aged 18-29 years with Graves' hyperthyroidism that later progressed to Graves' ophthalmopathy.

In its sample, this clonotype was seen many times. The V and J genes are TRBV30 and TRBJ1-4; 8 bases match TRBD1. Unmatched junction bases numbered 4, after V lost 0 bases and J lost 7 bases. Looked up from germline, CDR1 is GTSNPN and CDR2 is SVGIG (reference sequence). The CDR3 is made up of 14 amino acids. The CDR3 spells CAWSVRTGREKLFF. The CDR3 nucleotides read TGTGCCTGGAGTGTGCGGACAGGGCGTGAAAAACTGTTTTTT.

This clonotype was picked up many times. The chain carries TRBV28 and TRBJ1-5, with D uncertain. With 7 bases removed from V and 5 bases from J, the gap between germline ends came to 21 bases. Looked up from germline, CDR1 is MDHEN and CDR2 is SYDVKM. CDR3 length: 16 amino acids. CDR3 nucleotides: TGTGCCAGCACCTTTCGGGCCTCGGAATTACATCAGCCCCAGCATTTT. Translated, it gives CASTFRASELHQPQHF. The full variable domain, its missing parts supplied by reference TRBV28 and TRBJ1-5, is DVKVTQSSRYLVKRTGEKVFLECVQDMDHENMFWYRQDPGLGLRLIYFSYDVKMKEKGDIPEGYSVSREKKERFSLILESASTNQTSMYLCASTFRASELHQPQHFGDGTRLSIL.

This clonotype has ten or more counts. The gene calls are TRBV7-8 and TRBJ2-7; D is perhaps TRBD1 (8 bases). Germline V lookup: CDR1 SGHVS, CDR2 FQNEAQ. V lost 1 base to trimming and J lost 6 bases, with 16 bases between them. This CDR3 region has 15 residues. For the CDR3, the DNA is TGTGCCAGCAGCTTAGGCCTGACAGGGGAGGGCGAGCAGTACTTC. It translates to CASSLGLTGEGEQYF.

CDR3 bases: TGCGCCAGCAGCCCAAGGACTAGCGGGCCGGTGGCCCAGTACTTC. Translation gives CASSPRTSGPVAQYF. V and J are TRBV5-1 and TRBJ2-5; the match to TRBD2 covers 11 bases. The V segment lost 4 bases and the J segment 9 bases; nucleotides outside the gene matches: 11. This CDR3 comprises 15 residues. Germline CDR1 and CDR2: SGHRS and YFSETQ.

This clonotype was observed many times. The rearrangement joins TRBV30 to TRBJ2-1; 12 positions agree with TRBD2. With V trimmed by 4 bases and J by 9 bases, 13 bases remained unmatched. The germline CDR1 and CDR2 sequences are GTSNPN and SVGIG (reference sequence). The CDR3 runs 16 residues. DNA of the CDR3: TGTGCCTGGAAAACTGGGCTAGCGGGAGGGTCTTTTGAGCAGTTCTTC. It translates to CAWKTGLAGGSFEQFF.

The chain carries TRBV4-1 and TRBJ1-3, with D hard to call. Looked up from germline, CDR1 is MGHRA and CDR2 is YSYEKL. V lost 6 bases and J lost 3, with 18 bases in between. The CDR3 is 16 amino acids. In DNA form, the CDR3 reads TGCGCCAGCAGTTTTCTTGGAGGCCGGGTTGGAAACACCATATATTTT. This gives the protein CASSFLGGRVGNTIYF.